Listed below are T cell receptor beta chains from one sample, sequenced in a study of cytotoxic CD8 clonotypes in ibrutinib-treated CLL. Profiled with immunoSEQ multiplex PCR; TCRdb holds only in-frame clones, not every one. The sample holds roughly 330,000 clones; roughly 71% are singletons and the top ten take around 6.5%. Sequencing was performed on PBMCs, taken after 36 months of ibrutinib treatment. The receptor source for this set is a human donor with chronic lymphocytic leukemia. Both conserved end residues are part of each CDR3. D genes are given only for firm matches. Clone size, where shown, is once, few, many, or a class for clones that have expanded.

V	J	D	length	size	CDR3	DNA
TRBV7-2	TRBJ2-2	-	14	-	CASTKRGGSGELFF	TGTGCCAGCACCAAAAGGGGGGGCAGCGGGGAGCTGTTTTTT
TRBV15	TRBJ2-7	-	12	-	CATSKQGYEQYF	TGTGCCACCAGCAAACAGGGTTACGAGCAGTACTTC
TRBV7-8	TRBJ1-1	-	14	few	CASSFGASNTEAFF	TGTGCCAGCAGCTTCGGGGCCTCGAACACTGAAGCTTTCTTT
TRBV9	TRBJ2-5	TRBD2	18	-	CASSVDTGGNHPGETQYF	TGTGCCAGCAGCGTAGATACGGGGGGAAACCATCCGGGCGAGACCCAGTACTTC
TRBV7-2	TRBJ1-6	-	12	-	CASSLRGLPLHF	TGTGCCAGCAGCTTACGAGGTCTGCCCCTCCACTTT
TRBV9	TRBJ2-2	TRBD1	15	-	CASSKTGTNTGELFF	TGTGCCAGCAGTAAGACAGGGACGAACACCGGGGAGCTGTTTTTT
TRBV5-6	TRBJ2-1	-	15	-	CASSPWRTDNNEQFF	TGTGCCAGCAGCCCTTGGAGGACAGATAACAATGAGCAGTTCTTC
TRBV7-9	TRBJ1-2	TRBD1	14	-	CASSHRDRDYGYTF	TGTGCCAGCAGCCACCGGGACAGGGACTATGGCTACACCTTC
TRBV5-1	TRBJ2-1	-	16	-	CASSAIPMMEGNEQFF	TGCGCCAGCAGCGCCATTCCCATGATGGAGGGCAATGAGCAGTTCTTC
TRBV27	TRBJ1-2	-	15	-	CASSPDRRTNYGYTF	TGTGCCAGCAGTCCCGACAGGCGTACTAACTATGGCTACACCTTC
TRBV5-1	TRBJ1-2	-	13	once	CASSTGTEYGYTF	TGCGCCAGCAGCACAGGGACGGAATATGGCTACACCTTC
TRBV19	TRBJ1-3	-	14	-	CASKAGRSGNTIYF	TGTGCCAGTAAGGCGGGGAGGTCTGGAAACACCATATATTTT
TRBV9	TRBJ2-1	TRBD2	16	-	CASSGVAGGTYNEQFF	TGTGCCAGCAGCGGGGTAGCGGGGGGAACCTACAATGAGCAGTTCTTC